This entry describes one T cell receptor beta chain. These data are taken from a study of blood T cell repertoires in COVID-19. Germline V gene sequence: CDR1 KGHDR, CDR2 SFDVKD. This CDR3 has 15 residues. V was shortened by 8 bases and J by 5 bases, with 15 bases between the two germline ends. Original processing methods: Amplified reference gene primers provided the basis for estimating nucleated cell counts. Assay used: immunoSEQ multiplex PCR; TCRdb lists only in-frame clones, some missing. The V and J calls and the clone size are those of that table, but D and trimming were determined from the DNA. Of about 150,000 clones listed, approximately 80% are singletons.

The receptor comes from a man aged 50 or older who had recovered from COVID-19. The source material was PBMCs or T cells enriched from blood (not recorded which). The chain joins TRBV24-1 to TRBJ1-6; D perhaps matches TRBD1 (6 bases). Here the CDR3 DNA reads TGTGCCACCACGGGGGGGCGCGTAGATAATTCACCCCTCCACTTT. As protein: CATTGGRVDNSPLHF.